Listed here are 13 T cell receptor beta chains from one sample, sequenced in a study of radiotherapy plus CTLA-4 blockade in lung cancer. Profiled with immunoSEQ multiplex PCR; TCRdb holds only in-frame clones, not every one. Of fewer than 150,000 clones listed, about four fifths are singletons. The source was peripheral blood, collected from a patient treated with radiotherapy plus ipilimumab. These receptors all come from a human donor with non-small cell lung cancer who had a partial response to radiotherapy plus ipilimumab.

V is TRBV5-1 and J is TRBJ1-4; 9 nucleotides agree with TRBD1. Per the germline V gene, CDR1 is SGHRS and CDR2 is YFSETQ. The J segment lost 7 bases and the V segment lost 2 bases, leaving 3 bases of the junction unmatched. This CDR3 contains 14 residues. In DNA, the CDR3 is TGCGCCAGCAGCTTTGACAGGGGGAGTGAAAAACTGTTTTTT. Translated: CASSFDRGSEKLFF.

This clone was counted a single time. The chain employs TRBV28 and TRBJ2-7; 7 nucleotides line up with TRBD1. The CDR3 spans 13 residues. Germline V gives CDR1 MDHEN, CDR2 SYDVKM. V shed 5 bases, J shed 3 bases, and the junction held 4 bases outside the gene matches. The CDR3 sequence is CASSPGQNYEQYV. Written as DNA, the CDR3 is TGTGCCAGCAGTCCGGGACAGAACTACGAGCAGTACGTC.

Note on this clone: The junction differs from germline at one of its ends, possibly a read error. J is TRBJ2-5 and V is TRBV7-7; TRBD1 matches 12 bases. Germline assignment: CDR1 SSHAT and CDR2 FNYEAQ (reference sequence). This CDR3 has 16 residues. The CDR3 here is CASSLGTGGPQETQYF. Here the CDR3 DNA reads TGTGCTAGCAGCTTAGGGACAGGGGGCCCCCAAGAGACCCAGTACTTC.

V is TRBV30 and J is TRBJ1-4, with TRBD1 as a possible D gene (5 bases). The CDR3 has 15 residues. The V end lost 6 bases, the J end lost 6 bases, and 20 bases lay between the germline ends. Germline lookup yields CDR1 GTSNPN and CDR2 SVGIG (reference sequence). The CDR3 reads CACSPGAGLDEKLFF. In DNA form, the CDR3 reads TGTGCCTGCTCACCTGGGGCAGGGTTGGATGAAAAACTGTTTTTT. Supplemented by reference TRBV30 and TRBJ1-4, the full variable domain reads SQTIHQWPATLVQPVGSPLSLECTVEGTSNPNLYWYRQAAGRGLQLLFYSVGIGQISSEVPQNLSASRPQDRQFILSSKKLLLSDSGFYLCACSPGAGLDEKLFFGSGTQLSVL.

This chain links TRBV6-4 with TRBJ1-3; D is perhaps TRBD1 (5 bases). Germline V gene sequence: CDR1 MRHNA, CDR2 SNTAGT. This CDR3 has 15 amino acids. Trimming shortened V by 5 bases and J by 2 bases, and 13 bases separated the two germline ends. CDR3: CASSRDFIPGNTIYF. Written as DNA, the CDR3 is TGTGCCAGCAGTCGGGACTTTATACCTGGAAACACCATATATTTT.

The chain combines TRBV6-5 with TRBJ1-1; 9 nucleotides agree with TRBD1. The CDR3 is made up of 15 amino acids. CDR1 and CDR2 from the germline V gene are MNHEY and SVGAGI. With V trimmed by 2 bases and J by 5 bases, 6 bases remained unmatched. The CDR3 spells CASSYGRTGATEAFF. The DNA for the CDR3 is TGTGCCAGCAGTTACGGTCGGACAGGGGCTACTGAAGCTTTCTTT.

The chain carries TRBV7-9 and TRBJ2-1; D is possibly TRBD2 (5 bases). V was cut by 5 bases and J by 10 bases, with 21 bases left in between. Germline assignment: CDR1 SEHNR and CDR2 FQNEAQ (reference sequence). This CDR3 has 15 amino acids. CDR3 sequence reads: CASSPTNKDWKEQFF. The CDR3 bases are TGTGCCAGCAGCCCTACAAATAAGGACTGGAAAGAGCAGTTCTTC.

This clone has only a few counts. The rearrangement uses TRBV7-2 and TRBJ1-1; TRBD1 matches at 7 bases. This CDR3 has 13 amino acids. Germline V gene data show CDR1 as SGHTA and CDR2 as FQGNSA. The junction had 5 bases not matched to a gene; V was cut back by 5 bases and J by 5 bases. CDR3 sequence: CASSIQGWTEAFF. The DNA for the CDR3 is TGTGCCAGCAGCATACAGGGGTGGACTGAAGCTTTCTTT.

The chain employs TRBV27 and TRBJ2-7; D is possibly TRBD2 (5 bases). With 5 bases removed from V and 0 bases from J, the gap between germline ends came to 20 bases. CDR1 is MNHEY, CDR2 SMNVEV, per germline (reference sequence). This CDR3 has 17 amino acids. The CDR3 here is CASSPTWDVAGSYEQYV. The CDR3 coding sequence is TGTGCCAGCAGTCCCACCTGGGATGTGGCGGGCTCCTACGAGCAGTACGTC.

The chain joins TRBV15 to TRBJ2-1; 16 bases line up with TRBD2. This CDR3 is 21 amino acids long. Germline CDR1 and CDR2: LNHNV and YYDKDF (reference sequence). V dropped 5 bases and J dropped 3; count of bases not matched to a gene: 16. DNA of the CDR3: TGTGCCACCAGCCCAACCCACTCCGGGACTAGCGGGAGGGCCGACTACAATGAGCAGTTCTTC. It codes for CATSPTHSGTSGRADYNEQFF.

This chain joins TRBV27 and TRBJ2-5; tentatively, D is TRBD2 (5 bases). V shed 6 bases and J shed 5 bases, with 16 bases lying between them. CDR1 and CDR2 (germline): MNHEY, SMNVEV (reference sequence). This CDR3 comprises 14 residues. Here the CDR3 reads CASSQALVYETQYF. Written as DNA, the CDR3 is TGTGCCAGCAGCCAGGCACTAGTGTACGAGACCCAGTACTTC.

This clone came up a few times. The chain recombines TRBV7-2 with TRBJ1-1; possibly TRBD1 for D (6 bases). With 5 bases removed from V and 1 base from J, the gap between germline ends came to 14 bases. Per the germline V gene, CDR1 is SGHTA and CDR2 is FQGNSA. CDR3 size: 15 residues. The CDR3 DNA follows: TGTGCCAGCAGCCCCGACAGGACCCGGAACACTGAAGCTTTCTTT. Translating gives CASSPDRTRNTEAFF.

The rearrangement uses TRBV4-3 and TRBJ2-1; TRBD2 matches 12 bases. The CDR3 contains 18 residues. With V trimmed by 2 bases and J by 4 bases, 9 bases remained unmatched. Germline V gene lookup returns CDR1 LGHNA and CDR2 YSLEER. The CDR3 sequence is CASSQRYTGLAGYNEQFF. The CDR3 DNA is TGCGCCAGCAGCCAACGTTATACGGGACTAGCGGGTTACAATGAGCAGTTCTTC.